The clone carrying this T cell receptor (beta chain) was counted once. Participants came from roughly 23 US areas, aged about 18 to 89 years. The data derive from a study of blood T cell repertoires in COVID-19. In the study overall: Acute and convalescent COVID-19 samples came from the United States, Italy and Spain.

Under the authors' procedure: For nucleated cells, counts were estimated from reference gene primer amplification. TCRdb's copy holds only in-frame clones and misses some; the assay was immunoSEQ multiplex PCR. That table supplies the V and J calls and clone size; D and trimming were determined from the DNA. The data show a few hundred thousand clones, with approximately 85% seen just once and roughly 2.3% held by the top ten. This TCR was sampled from a man aged 25-45 years who had recovered from COVID-19. The material sequenced was PBMCs or T cells enriched from blood (not recorded which).

The CDR3 spells CASSQGARGYTF. In DNA form, the CDR3 reads TGTGCCAGCTCTCAGGGGGCGCGGGGCTACACCTTC. The V gene is TRBV18, the J gene TRBJ1-2, with TRBD1 matching over 8 bases. The CDR3 extends over 12 amino acids. The J segment lost 8 bases and the V segment lost 6 bases, leaving 5 bases of the junction unmatched. The germline CDR1 and CDR2 sequences are KGHSH and LQKENI.